These 31 T cell receptor beta chains were all obtained from the same sample, sequenced in a study of blood T cell repertoires in COVID-19. Method: immunoSEQ multiplex PCR; TCRdb's copy keeps in-frame clones and lacks some. This sample carries 130,000 or so clones, about 89% of them seen once, and the ten largest clones take roughly 10%. Sample: peripheral blood. Source of these receptors: a woman between 65 and 79 years old with COVID-19, enrolled during active disease.

This chain connects TRBV5-1 to TRBJ2-7; D remains unclear. CDR3 length equals 13 residues. Trimming removed 3 bases at V and 6 bases at J, with 13 bases between. Germline V CDR1 and CDR2: SGHRS, YFSETQ. The CDR3 coding sequence is TGCGCCAGCAGCTCCGTGCCAGTCAGCGAGCAGTACTTC. This translates into CASSSVPVSEQYF. Full variable domain (rest looked up from reference TRBV5-1 and TRBJ2-7): KAGVTQTPRYLIKTRGQQVTLSCSPISGHRSVSWYQQTPGQGLQFLFEYFSETQRNKGNFPGRFSGRQFSNSRSEMNVSTLELGDSALYLCASSSVPVSEQYFGPGTRLTVT.

This chain links TRBV28 with TRBJ1-3; 7 bases line up with TRBD1. J was trimmed by 4 bases and V by 5 bases; bases with no gene match: 14. The germline CDR1 and CDR2 sequences are MDHEN and SYDVKM. The CDR3 consists of 17 residues. The CDR3 is CASSPPTGAGSGNTIYF. CDR3 sequence (DNA): TGTGCCAGCAGTCCGCCCACAGGGGCAGGCTCAGGAAACACCATATATTTT.

In this sample, this clone turned up a few times. This chain uses TRBV7-9 with TRBJ2-6; D possibly corresponds to TRBD1 (5 bases). Trimming pared 1 base from V and 2 bases from J, leaving 15 bases between. The germline gives CDR1 SEHNR, CDR2 FQNEAQ (reference sequence). The CDR3 totals 18 residues. The CDR3 here is CASSLGRQGNPGANVLTF. Here the CDR3 DNA reads TGTGCCAGCAGCTTAGGGCGGCAGGGAAATCCTGGGGCCAACGTCCTGACTTTC. Drawing the rest from reference TRBV7-9 and TRBJ2-6, the complete variable domain is DTGVSQNPRHKITKRGQNVTFRCDPISEHNRLYWYRQTLGQGPEFLTYFQNEAQLEKSRLLSDRFSAERPKGSFSTLEIQRTEQGDSAMYLCASSLGRQGNPGANVLTFGAGSRLTVL.

This chain uses TRBV4-1 with TRBJ1-6; maybe TRBD1 (6 bases). The CDR3 is 15 residues long. V was clipped by 0 bases and J by 14 bases, with 17 bases between them. The V gene's germline CDR1 is MGHRA and CDR2 YSYEKL. This CDR3 reads CASSQEVTGKTSLHF. DNA for the CDR3: TGCGCCAGCAGCCAAGAGGTCACAGGGAAAACTTCCCTCCACTTT.

J is TRBJ1-1 and V is TRBV18, with TRBD1 matching 8 bases. V lost 3 bases and J lost 6; bases outside the gene matches: 9. CDR3 length: 15 residues. Germline values: CDR1 KGHSH, CDR2 LQKENI. DNA of the CDR3: TGTGCCAGCTCACCTGGGACAGGCGGTCTTTCTGAAGCTTTCTTT. Its translation: CASSPGTGGLSEAFF.

The CDR3 loop reads CASSSGVGAFENYGYTF. CDR3 in DNA: TGCGCCAGCAGCTCGGGGGTCGGGGCTTTCGAGAACTATGGCTACACCTTC. The chain carries TRBV5-1 and TRBJ1-2, with a weak D call TRBD1 (5 bases). Germline-derived CDR1 and CDR2 are SGHRS and YFSETQ. The CDR3 contains 17 residues. V was pared by 3 bases and J by 2 bases, with 20 bases between.

The chain combines TRBV12-3 or TRBV12-4 with TRBJ2-1; 7 bases fit TRBD1. The CDR3 is made up of 13 amino acids. Trimming took 6 bases from V and 9 from J; bases not matched to a gene: 8. The CDR3 DNA reads TGTGCCAGCAGCTCAGACAGGGAATCTGAGCAGTTCTTC. It is translated as CASSSDRESEQFF.

The chain couples TRBV5-1 to TRBJ1-2; D not resolved. The length of the CDR3 is 13 residues. Germline values: CDR1 SGHRS, CDR2 YFSETQ. Trimming left V 0 bases short and J 4 bases short, with 7 bases between. Here the CDR3 reads CASSLAFGYGYTF. CDR3 bases: TGCGCCAGCAGCTTGGCGTTCGGCTATGGCTACACCTTC.

This sequence joins TRBV11-2 and TRBJ1-1; 9 bases fit TRBD1. Germline loops: CDR1 SGHAT, CDR2 FQNNGV. V was pared by 7 bases and J by 3 bases, with 9 bases of the junction left unmatched. The CDR3 length is 15 residues. The CDR3 coding sequence is TGTGCCAGCACCATAGACAGGGGGAAGTACACTGAAGCTTTCTTT. Encoded protein: CASTIDRGKYTEAFF.

The chain uses TRBV2 and TRBJ1-5; possible D gene TRBD1, 5 bases. The CDR3 loop spans 13 amino acids. V lost 3 bases to trimming and J lost 11 bases, with 14 bases between them. From germline, CDR1 is SNHLY and CDR2 FYNNEI. CDR3 coding DNA: TGTGCCAGCAGTGACAGGGCCCTCCGGTCCCAGCATTTT. Protein sequence: CASSDRALRSQHF.

The V call is TRBV7-9, the J call TRBJ2-2; 12 bases fit TRBD1. From germline, CDR1 is SEHNR and CDR2 FQNEAQ (reference sequence). There are 18 residues in the CDR3. V dropped 5 bases and J dropped 5; count of bases not matched to a gene: 12. The CDR3 sequence is CASSVTGTGGRVTGELFF. The DNA of the CDR3 is TGTGCCAGCAGCGTTACCGGGACAGGGGGCCGAGTAACCGGGGAGCTGTTTTTT.

The chain has TRBV12-3 or TRBV12-4 and TRBJ1-2, with 9 bases lining up with TRBD1. Germline trimming cut 6 bases from V and 8 bases from J; bases unmatched to any gene: 4. This CDR3 contains 12 residues. CDR3 coding DNA: TGTGCCAGCAGGCGACAGGGGGGCGGCTACACCTTC. This translates into CASRRQGGGYTF.

The chain carries TRBV7-2 and TRBJ2-7; TRBD1 aligns across 9 bases. CDR1 is SGHTA, CDR2 FQGNSA, per germline. Unmatched junction bases numbered 5, after V lost 5 bases and J lost 6 bases. The CDR3 has 13 amino acids. The CDR3: CASSPGTGSEQYF. CDR3 nucleotides: TGTGCCAGCAGCCCAGGGACAGGGAGCGAGCAGTACTTC.

This clone was seen a single time. This chain joins TRBV5-8 and TRBJ1-4; D may be TRBD1 (6 bases). Between the trimmed V and J ends, which lost 4 bases and 7 bases, there was a span of 20 bases. Germline loops: CDR1 SGHTS, CDR2 YDEGEE. The CDR3 is 16 residues long. As DNA, the CDR3 is TGTGCCAGCAGCAAATCACAGGGCATCTCTACTGAAAAACTGTTTTTT. This codes for CASSKSQGISTEKLFF.

J is TRBJ1-3 and V is TRBV7-2, with D tentatively TRBD1 (6 bases). The CDR3 length is 15 residues. The germline V and J ends were trimmed by 1 base and 3 bases, with 10 bases remaining between them. CDR1 is SGHTA and CDR2 is FQGNSA in the germline V gene. CDR3 nucleotides: TGTGCCAGCAGCTTAGATCCAGGGGTTGGAAACACCATATATTTT. This encodes CASSLDPGVGNTIYF.

This clone is a singleton in its sample. The CDR3 coding sequence is TGTGCCAGTAGTCCCAGACAGGGTAACAGATACGAGCAGTACTTC. Its protein is CASSPRQGNRYEQYF. This chain uses TRBV19 with TRBJ2-7, with 7 bases fitting TRBD1. This CDR3 comprises 15 residues. After removal of 5 bases from V and 4 bases from J, the junction contained 11 bases not matched to a gene. Germline V gene sequence: CDR1 LNHDA, CDR2 SQIVND (reference sequence).

The chain couples TRBV21-1 to TRBJ1-1; TRBD1 is the table's D call, not checked against the DNA. TRBV21-1 is a pseudogene locus. This CDR3 spans 18 amino acids. The CDR3 spells CASSKAFIRRQMNTEAFF. The DNA of the CDR3 is TGTGCCAGCAGCAAAGCGTTTATTCGGAGACAGATGAACACTGAAGCTTTCTTT.

V and J are TRBV28 and TRBJ1-4; TRBD1 might be the D (6 bases). Trimming pared 2 bases from V and 7 bases from J, leaving 11 bases between. The CDR3 is made up of 14 amino acids. The germline V gene has CDR1 MDHEN and CDR2 SYDVKM. The CDR3 loop is CASSLRGAGEKLFF. In DNA form, the CDR3 reads TGTGCCAGCAGTTTACGGGGGGCCGGTGAAAAACTGTTTTTT.

This clone was detected once. The genes are TRBV6-6 and TRBJ1-2, with D perhaps matching TRBD1 (6 bases). Germline CDR1 MNHNY, CDR2 SVGAGI (reference sequence). CDR3 length: 16 residues. Trimming took 5 bases from V and 2 from J, leaving 18 bases between them. CDR3 in DNA: TGTGCCAGCAGTAACCTACAGGGATTCGAGAACTATGGCTACACCTTC. Amino acids: CASSNLQGFENYGYTF.

The V call is TRBV11-2, the J call TRBJ2-1, with 9 bases matching TRBD2. This CDR3 contains 12 residues. Germline CDR1 reads SGHAT; CDR2 reads FQNNGV. V was clipped by 2 bases and J by 14 bases; unmatched bases: 4. The CDR3 here is CASSLSSGGKFF. The CDR3 nucleotides read TGTGCCAGCAGCTTATCCAGCGGGGGGAAGTTCTTC.

This chain uses TRBV7-3 with TRBJ2-3, with 8 bases aligning to TRBD1. The germline V gene has CDR1 SGHTA and CDR2 FQGTGA. J was trimmed by 3 bases and V by 8 bases; bases with no gene match: 7. This CDR3 comprises 14 residues. Written as DNA, the CDR3 is TGTGCCAGCTCAGGGGGCGAGGGAACAGATACGCAGTATTTT. This encodes CASSGGEGTDTQYF. Filled out from reference TRBV7-3 and TRBJ2-3, the complete variable domain reads GAGVSQTPSNKVTEKGKYVELRCDPISGHTALYWYRQSLGQGPEFLIYFQGTGAADDSGLPNDRFFAVRPEGSVSTLKIQRTERGDSAVYLCASSGGEGTDTQYFGPGTRLTVL.

This CDR3 is CASSRLGTSGGTYTGELFF. DNA for the CDR3: TGTGCCAGCTCACGACTCGGGACTAGCGGGGGGACGTACACCGGGGAGCTGTTTTTT. The chain combines TRBV18 with TRBJ2-2; 15 positions agree with TRBD2. This CDR3 has 19 amino acids. The germline CDR1 and CDR2 sequences are KGHSH and LQKENI. V shed 4 bases and J 3 bases; nucleotides not matched to a gene: 9.

This clone has more than one count but fewer than ten. The J gene is TRBJ2-2, the V gene TRBV19; perhaps TRBD1 as D (5 bases). The V end was cut by 7 bases, the J end by 7 bases, with 10 bases between. The CDR3 contains 12 residues. Germline CDR1 and CDR2: LNHDA and SQIVND (reference sequence). CDR3 coding DNA: TGTGCCAGTAAGGGGTCGTACGGGGAGCTGTTTTTT. Its translation is CASKGSYGELFF.

This sequence joins TRBV29-1 and TRBJ2-3; TRBD2 is a possible D gene (5 bases). V shed 4 bases and J shed 0 bases, with 5 bases lying between them. Germline V gene sequence: CDR1 SQVTM, CDR2 ANQGSEA. The CDR3 extends over 12 amino acids. The CDR3 here is CSVGGSTDTQYF. The CDR3 DNA reads as TGCAGCGTTGGCGGGAGCACAGATACGCAGTATTTT.

The chain has TRBV28 and TRBJ2-1; 10 bases are a match to TRBD2. The junction had 12 bases not matched to a gene; V was cut back by 7 bases and J by 0 bases. Germline lookup yields CDR1 MDHEN and CDR2 SYDVKM. CDR3 size: 18 residues. CDR3 region: CASTLGLAGASSYNEQFF. The CDR3 nucleotides read TGTGCCAGCACCTTGGGGCTAGCGGGGGCGAGCTCCTACAATGAGCAGTTCTTC.

V usage is TRBV3-1 (or the pseudogene TRBV3-2) and J usage is TRBJ1-5; the D gene is possibly TRBD1 (5 bases). Germline V gene sequence: CDR1 LGHDT, CDR2 YNNKEL (reference sequence). The CDR3 spans 15 residues. V lost 0 bases and J lost 7, with 13 bases in between. CDR3 sequence (DNA): TGTGCCAGCAGCCAAGACTTCAGGGCTGAGCAGCCCCAGCATTTT. Protein: CASSQDFRAEQPQHF.

This chain links TRBV5-1 with TRBJ2-5; the match to TRBD1 covers 12 bases. V was pared by 4 bases and J by 5 bases, with 9 bases of the junction left unmatched. Germline CDR1 SGHRS, CDR2 YFSETQ. This CDR3 is 16 amino acids long. The DNA for the CDR3 is TGCGCCAGCAGCACCTCCGGGACAGGGGGCGTGGAGACCCAGTACTTC. Amino acid sequence: CASSTSGTGGVETQYF.

The chain is built from TRBV19 and TRBJ2-2; no clear D. Trimming took 8 bases from V and 0 from J, leaving 16 bases between them. The V gene's germline CDR1 is LNHDA and CDR2 SQIVND (reference sequence). This CDR3 spans 16 amino acids. CDR3 region: CASSEQMASNTGELFF. DNA for the CDR3: TGTGCCAGTTCGGAGCAGATGGCCTCGAACACCGGGGAGCTGTTTTTT.

The chain couples TRBV5-1 to TRBJ2-1, with TRBD1 matching 9 bases. Germline V lookup: CDR1 SGHRS, CDR2 YFSETQ. Trimming removed 5 bases from V and 3 bases from J; junction bases left unmatched: 12. The CDR3 has 17 residues. The CDR3, as DNA: TGCGCCAGCAGACCAAAGTTCCGGGACAGGGACTACAATGAGCAGTTCTTC. Amino acids: CASRPKFRDRDYNEQFF. Variable domain in full (rest from reference TRBV5-1 and TRBJ2-1): KAGVTQTPRYLIKTRGQQVTLSCSPISGHRSVSWYQQTPGQGLQFLFEYFSETQRNKGNFPGRFSGRQFSNSRSEMNVSTLELGDSALYLCASRPKFRDRDYNEQFFGPGTRLTVL.

This chain links TRBV9 with TRBJ1-1; possible D gene TRBD1, 5 bases. The length of the CDR3 is 13 residues. V gave up 3 bases and J gave up 3 bases, with 9 bases separating them. Germline CDR1 is SGDLS and CDR2 is YYNGEE. The CDR3 coding sequence is TGTGCCAGCAGCGGCCGACAGTACACTGAAGCTTTCTTT. Amino acids: CASSGRQYTEAFF.

The rearrangement links TRBV18 to TRBJ2-7; TRBD2 aligns across 13 bases. Germline assignment: CDR1 KGHSH and CDR2 LQKENI. The length of the CDR3 is 16 residues. V lost 1 base to trimming and J lost 7 bases; unmatched junction nucleotides: 7. The CDR3 nucleotides read TGTGCCAGCTCACCACACGGACTAGCGGGGGCTCAGGAGCAGTACTTC. Protein sequence: CASSPHGLAGAQEQYF.